A single sample is the source of the 20 T cell receptor beta chains below, sequenced in a study of metastatic and nonmetastatic thyroid tumors. TCRdb recomputed clones from the PCR reads via MiXCR. The sample shows tens of thousands of clones, around 9.9% of them seen only once. Patients were all untreated before their thyroid surgery. Sequencing was done on a sample of blood. Receptors were obtained from a female donor with papillary thyroid cancer or a benign thyroid nodule (not recorded which). Some clones in this sample may be carry-over from other donors' samples.

This clone is categorized as medium-sized. Other nucleotide sequences from this sample produce the same CDR3. The gene calls are TRBV10-1 and TRBJ2-7; 12 bases match TRBD1. The V gene end was trimmed by 0 bases and the J gene end by 6 bases; junction bases not matched to a gene: 3. The CDR3 loop spans 15 amino acids. Germline CDR1 reads WNHNN; CDR2 reads SYGVQD (reference sequence). The CDR3 DNA follows: TGCGCCAGCAGTGAGTCGGGGACAGGGGGCTTCGAGCAGTACTTC. Its translation: CASSESGTGGFEQYF.

Notes on this clone: A much larger clone sits a single nucleotide away, making a read error possible. The chain recombines TRBV4-1 with TRBJ2-3; unclear D gene. Gene TRBJ1-5 matches the end of the DNA better, so the J call may be wrong. This CDR3 has 15 amino acids. From germline, CDR1 is MGHRA and CDR2 YSYEKL. CDR3 nucleotide sequence: TGCGCCAGCAGCCAAGATGGGAGAGTCACAGATACGCAGCATTTT. Translated, it gives CASSQDGRVTDTQHF.

This clone is medium-sized within its sample. Its ends do not fully match the called genes, so a read error is possible. This chain's CDR3 is CASSEGWETQYF. DNA for the CDR3: TGTGCCAGCAGCGAAGGGTGGGAGACCCAGTACTTC. The chain joins TRBV6-1 to TRBJ2-5, with no clear D. Germline CDR1 reads MNHNS; CDR2 reads SASEGT. CDR3 length equals 12 residues.

This clone has a count of ten or more. The chain couples TRBV12-3 or TRBV12-4 to TRBJ1-5, with unresolved D. V dropped 3 bases and J dropped 0 bases, with 6 bases sitting between them. This CDR3 spans 14 amino acids. CDR3 sequence: CASSFQNSNQPQHF. CDR3 DNA sequence: TGTGCCAGCAGTTTTCAGAATAGCAATCAGCCCCAGCATTTT.

This clone was counted a few times. A single base separates this from a much larger clone, so it may be a read error. The DNA of the CDR3 is TGTGCCAGCAGCCAAGGGACAGGGGTCTACGAGCAGTACTTC. This sequence encodes CASSQGTGVYEQYF. V gene TRBV7-6 combines with J gene TRBJ2-7; 10 bases are shared with TRBD1. Trimming removed 5 bases from V and 3 bases from J; junction bases left unmatched: 4. The CDR3 extends over 14 amino acids. CDR1 SGHVS and CDR2 FNYEAQ come from the germline V gene.

This clone was picked up a small number of times. A much more abundant neighbour one base away suggests this may be a read error. This specimen includes other DNA sequences encoding the same CDR3. The V and J genes are TRBV15 and TRBJ1-1, with 9 bases lining up with TRBD1. The CDR3 runs to 14 residues. Germline CDR1 LNHNV, CDR2 YYDKDF (reference sequence). CDR3 sequence (DNA): TGTGCTACCAGCTTCCGACAGGGGGTCGCTGAAGCTTTCTTT. It codes for CATSFRQGVAEAFF.

This clone was counted ten times or more. V is TRBV3-1 and J is TRBJ2-5; possibly TRBD1 for D (5 bases). The CDR3 sequence is 16 residues long. CDR1 is LGHDT, CDR2 YNNKEL, per germline (reference sequence). With 5 bases removed from V and 1 base from J, the gap between germline ends came to 17 bases. This chain's CDR3 is CASSDWGTGPQETQYF. CDR3 nucleotides: TGTGCCAGCAGCGACTGGGGAACAGGACCCCAAGAGACCCAGTACTTC.

By sample fraction, this clone is medium-sized. This sequence joins TRBV6-1 and TRBJ1-2, with D unclear. V dropped 7 bases and J dropped 0 bases, with 15 bases sitting between them. Germline values: CDR1 MNHNS, CDR2 SASEGT. This CDR3 is 15 amino acids long. CDR3 residues: CASIRTAAANYGYTF. CDR3 DNA sequence: TGTGCCAGCATTCGGACTGCCGCAGCTAACTATGGCTACACCTTC.

The chain combines TRBV18 with TRBJ2-3, with D tentatively TRBD2 (5 bases). The V gene's germline CDR1 is KGHSH and CDR2 LQKENI. There are 19 residues in the CDR3. V gave up 0 bases and J gave up 4 bases, with 23 bases separating them. The CDR3 nucleotides are TGTGCCAGCTCACCACCGTTAGTTTGGGAGTACGTAGTGGCAGATACGCAGTATTTT. Translated: CASSPPLVWEYVVADTQYF.

This clone is medium-sized in the sample. This chain links TRBV6-2 or TRBV6-3 with TRBJ2-1; D not certain. Germline CDR1 is MNHEY and CDR2 is SVGEGT. Trimming removed 0 bases at V and 4 bases at J, with 4 bases between. CDR3 length: 13 residues. CDR3 protein: CASSYSGYNEQFF. CDR3 nucleotides: TGTGCCAGCAGTTACTCTGGATACAATGAGCAGTTCTTC.

This clone was picked up many times. The chain carries TRBV18 and TRBJ2-7; no reliable D call. V lost 4 bases to trimming and J lost 5 bases, with 12 bases between them. CDR1 is KGHSH, CDR2 LQKENI, per germline. This CDR3 comprises 13 residues. CDR3 sequence (DNA): TGTGCCAGCTCACTTTCCGGGTTCCACGAGCAGTACTTC. Encoded protein: CASSLSGFHEQYF.

By its share, this clone is medium-sized. The chain carries TRBV12-3 or TRBV12-4 and TRBJ1-1, with a possible D match to TRBD1 (5 bases). The CDR3 is 14 amino acids. V was trimmed by 6 bases and J by 4 bases, leaving 15 bases between them. CDR3 nucleotide sequence: TGTGCCAGCAGCTTAACAGGACGTTTCACTGAAGCTTTCTTT. It codes for CASSLTGRFTEAFF.

Ten or more counts support this clone. This rearrangement joins TRBV7-2 to TRBJ2-3; D may match TRBD1 or TRBD2 (5 bases each). The length of the CDR3 is 14 residues. Per germline, CDR1 SGHTA and CDR2 FQGNSA. V shed 3 bases and J shed 6 bases, with 13 bases lying between them. The CDR3 DNA is TGTGCCAGCAGCTTGGGGGTTCATGCGGATACGCAGTATTTT. This encodes CASSLGVHADTQYF.

The chain employs TRBV6-1 and TRBJ1-1, with TRBD1 as a possible D gene (6 bases). V gave up 1 base and J gave up 3 bases, with 9 bases separating them. CDR1 is MNHNS, CDR2 SASEGT, per germline. The CDR3 contains 14 residues. In DNA form, the CDR3 reads TGTGCCAGCAGTGAAGGGGGGGGCCACACTGAAGCTTTCTTT. It codes for CASSEGGGHTEAFF.

About this clone: A read error is possible here, since a much larger clone lies one base away. V and J are TRBV2 and TRBJ1-1; D is unclear. Trimming cost V 8 bases and J 4 bases, with 11 bases left between them. The germline gives CDR1 SNHLY, CDR2 FYNNEI. The CDR3 covers 12 residues. CDR3 amino acids: CASGGGVTEAFF. The CDR3 DNA follows: TGTGCCAGCGGAGGTGGGGTCACTGAAGCTTTCTTT.

This clone occurred many times. The chain couples TRBV4-2 to TRBJ2-5; no clear D gene. Trimming shortened V by 0 bases and J by 2 bases, and 4 bases separated the two germline ends. Germline CDR1 and CDR2: LGHNA and YNFKEQ. CDR3 size: 13 residues. This CDR3 reads CASSQDVQETQYF. The CDR3 coding sequence is TGTGCCAGCAGCCAAGATGTTCAAGAGACCCAGTACTTC.

In this sample, this clone is medium-sized. The J gene is TRBJ1-2, the V gene TRBV6-2 or TRBV6-3; no firm D call. From germline, CDR1 is MNHEY and CDR2 SVGEGT. This CDR3 comprises 11 residues. Trimming removed 7 bases at V and 4 bases at J, with 7 bases between. DNA of the CDR3: TGTGCCAGCACATCTTTCTATGGCTACACCTTC. This sequence encodes CASTSFYGYTF.

In its sample, this clone was seen many times. The rearrangement uses TRBV12-3 or TRBV12-4 and TRBJ2-2, with D perhaps being TRBD1 or TRBD2 (6 bases each). Trimming stripped 10 bases from V and 4 bases from J, with 13 bases between. The CDR3 is 13 amino acids. CDR3 nucleotide sequence: TGTGCCACCAAACAGGGAGGCACCGGGGAGCTGTTTTTT. This sequence encodes CATKQGGTGELFF.

This clone came up a few times. This chain uses TRBV18 with TRBJ2-7; D remains unclear. Trimming removed 2 bases at V and 4 bases at J, with 12 bases between. This CDR3 region has 14 residues. Germline V gene lookup returns CDR1 KGHSH and CDR2 LQKENI. The CDR3 sequence is CASSPVSFGYEQYF. The CDR3 DNA reads as TGTGCCAGCTCACCAGTAAGTTTCGGTTACGAGCAGTACTTC.

CDR3 sequence (DNA): TGTGCCAGCAGAACTAGCGGTATCTCCTACGATCATTACTTC. It yields the protein CASRTSGISYDHYF. The chain has TRBV27 and TRBJ2-7; the match to TRBD2 covers 8 bases. The CDR3 is 14 residues long. With 6 bases clipped from V and 13 bases from J, the junction kept 17 bases outside the gene matches. The germline gives CDR1 MNHEY, CDR2 SMNVEV (reference sequence).